This TCR beta chain was documented in a study of blood T cell repertoires in COVID-19. On the study more broadly: Sites in the United States, Italy and Spain provided acute and convalescent COVID-19 samples.

Here immunoSEQ multiplex PCR was the method, and the copy in TCRdb shows in-frame clones only, minus some. The profile shows more than 200,000 clones, around 86% of them singletons. All enrollees were roughly 18 to 100 years old and from 24 US areas. This CDR3 has 15 residues. The V end was cut by 6 bases, the J end by 8 bases, with 22 bases between. CDR1 MDHEN and CDR2 SYDVKM come from the germline V gene. This receptor was obtained from a woman in her forties or fifties who had recovered from COVID-19. The chain employs TRBV28 and TRBJ1-2, with D perhaps matching TRBD1 (5 bases). The material sequenced was PBMCs or T cells enriched from blood (not recorded which). The CDR3 coding sequence is TGTGCCAGCAGCCCCCCCGGGGGTCTCCTTGGGGGCTACACCTTC. It is translated as CASSPPGGLLGGYTF.